This T cell receptor beta chain was retrieved from a study of chemoradiotherapy in HPV16-positive cancers. CDR1 is LGHNA, CDR2 YNFKEQ, per germline. The CDR3 extends over 14 amino acids. With 0 bases removed from V and 6 bases from J, the gap between germline ends came to 9 bases. Assay: immunoSEQ multiplex PCR; the TCRdb copy retains only in-frame clones and omits some. The table includes about 22,000 clones, roughly 92% detected once. This clone has just one count. This TCR was sampled from a human donor with HPV-associated anogenital cancer. Source: blood, taken from a patient who underwent chemoradiotherapy. The V gene is TRBV4-2, the J gene TRBJ2-1; no reliable D call. The CDR3 sequence: CASSQDRAFNEQFF. CDR3 nucleotide sequence: TGTGCCAGCAGCCAAGATCGGGCGTTCAATGAGCAGTTCTTC.